In its sample, the clone carrying this T cell receptor beta chain was seen many times. As yet, its antigen is unknown. This sample is drawn from a study of CD8 T cells in ankylosing spondylitis. V trimming: 0 bases; J trimming: 5 bases; junction bases outside the gene matches: 4. The CDR3 spans 14 residues. Germline-derived CDR1 and CDR2 are LGHNA and YSLEER. Study results and limitations: Ankylosing spondylitis blood seemed to carry a telltale TCR beta motif made of about 8 highly homologous variants.

TCRdb re-called the 5' RACE reads through MiXCR, storing one row per CDR3 protein. The table lists 500,000 to 650,000 distinct CDR3 sequences, over 4% of them singletons. The V and J genes are TRBV4-3 and TRBJ2-7; 7 bases are a match to TRBD1. The specimen was blood, either unsorted or a sorted T cell fraction (not recorded which). The TCR originated in a male donor with ankylosing spondylitis. The CDR3 sequence: CASSQDPTGDEQYF. CDR3 nucleotide sequence: TGCGCCAGCAGCCAAGATCCCACAGGGGACGAGCAGTACTTC.